Listed here are 3 T cell receptor beta chains from one sample, sequenced in a study of sequential checkpoint blockade in melanoma. Described treatment: randomized to nivolumab then ipilimumab (arm A) or the reverse (arm B). Profiling relied on immunoSEQ multiplex PCR, and the TCRdb table lists in-frame clones only, not all of them. The sample has about 7,200 clones; 20% are singletons. Source: tumor tissue (inferred from file names), taken from a patient given nivolumab and ipilimumab in sequence. These receptors were obtained from a human donor with melanoma.

This clone was found a few times. The chain employs TRBV9 and TRBJ2-3; perhaps D is TRBD1 or TRBD2 (5 bases each). Germline CDR1 reads SGDLS; CDR2 reads YYNGEE. The V and J ends lost 5 bases and 0 bases respectively, with 10 bases between them. This CDR3 is 14 amino acids long. The CDR3 loop is CASSEGTSTDTQYF. CDR3 DNA: TGTGCCAGCAGTGAAGGGACGAGCACAGATACGCAGTATTTT.

V and J are TRBV5-1 and TRBJ2-1; 11 bases are a match to TRBD2. CDR1 and CDR2 (germline): SGHRS, YFSETQ. J gave up 1 base and V 5 bases, and 2 bases lay outside the gene matches. CDR3 size: 15 residues. The CDR3 loop is CASRLAGASYNEQFF. DNA of the CDR3: TGCGCCAGCAGACTAGCGGGGGCATCCTACAATGAGCAGTTCTTC.

The V gene is TRBV19, the J gene TRBJ1-4; D not resolved. Germline values: CDR1 LNHDA, CDR2 SQIVND (reference sequence). CDR3 length: 15 amino acids. V was shortened by 3 bases and J by 8 bases, with 16 bases between the two germline ends. CDR3 residues: CASSIQDTGGEKLFF. CDR3 bases: TGTGCCAGTAGTATCCAGGATACGGGTGGAGAAAAACTGTTTTTT.